What follows describes a single T cell receptor beta chain. V lost 6 bases to trimming and J lost 8 bases, with 22 bases between them. This CDR3 spans 15 amino acids. Per the germline V gene, CDR1 is MNHEY and CDR2 is SVGAGI. In the source study's methods: Amplified reference gene primers provided the basis for estimating nucleated cell counts. Produced via immunoSEQ multiplex PCR; TCRdb's table is partial and in-frame only. From that table come the V and J calls and clone size; the DNA was used to work out D and trimming. The sample has 20,000 to 25,000 clones; around 90% are singletons. The record originates from a study of blood T cell repertoires in COVID-19. Across the whole study: Acute and convalescent COVID-19 samples came from the United States, Italy and Spain. Sources were T cells, B-cell-depleted T cells, or PBMCs; the material itself was cDNA or gDNA.

V usage is TRBV6-5 and J usage is TRBJ1-2, with D unclear. The source of this sequence is a woman aged 80 or over with active COVID-19. Sequenced input: peripheral blood. The DNA of the CDR3 is TGTGCCAGCAGGGAGGCGGGCTCCCAGGCGGGGGGCTACACCTTC. This encodes CASREAGSQAGGYTF.